This TCR beta chain was sequenced during a study of blood T cell repertoires in COVID-19. Overall study: The United States, Italy and Spain were the sources of the acute and convalescent COVID-19 samples. T cells, B-cell-depleted T cells, or PBMCs supplied cDNA or gDNA.

Germline-derived CDR1 and CDR2 are SGHDT and YYEEEE. The CDR3 sequence is 12 residues long. The J segment lost 7 bases and the V segment lost 3 bases, leaving 0 bases of the junction unmatched. Per the authors' pipeline: Estimates of nucleated cell counts were drawn from the amplification of reference gene primers. Here immunoSEQ multiplex PCR was the method, and the copy in TCRdb shows in-frame clones only, minus some. That table furnishes V, J and clone size, whereas the DNA furnished D and trimming. The sample contains about 170,000 clones, around four fifths of which appear only once. Seattle participants joined during active infection and were tracked over time.

The receptor was isolated from a woman aged 80 or over with COVID-19, enrolled during active disease. The chain links TRBV5-6 to TRBJ2-1; 8 bases align to TRBD1. The sequencing sample was made of peripheral blood. The CDR3 spells CASSWTGNEQFF. In DNA, the CDR3 is TGTGCCAGCAGCTGGACAGGGAATGAGCAGTTCTTC.